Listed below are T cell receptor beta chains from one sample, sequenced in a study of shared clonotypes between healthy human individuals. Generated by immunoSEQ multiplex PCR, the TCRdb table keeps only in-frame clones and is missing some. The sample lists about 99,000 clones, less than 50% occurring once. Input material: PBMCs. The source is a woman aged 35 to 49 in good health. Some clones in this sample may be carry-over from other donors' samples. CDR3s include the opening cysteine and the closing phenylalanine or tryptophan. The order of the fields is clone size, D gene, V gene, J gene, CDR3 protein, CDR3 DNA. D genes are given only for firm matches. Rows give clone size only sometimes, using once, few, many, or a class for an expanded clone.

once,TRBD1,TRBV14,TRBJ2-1,CASRAGTGYNNEQFF,TGTGCCAGCCGCGCCGGGACAGGGTATAACAATGAGCAGTTCTTC
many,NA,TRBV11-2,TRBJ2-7,CASSPWGATSSYEQYF,TGTGCCAGCAGCCCATGGGGGGCCACCAGCTCCTACGAGCAGTACTTC
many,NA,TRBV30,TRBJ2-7,CAWNLLGGEQYF,TGTGCCTGGAACCTCCTGGGGGGAGAGCAGTACTTC
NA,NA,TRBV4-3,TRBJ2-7,CASSQDRRGYEQYF,TGCGCCAGCAGCCAAGATCGTCGGGGATACGAGCAGTACTTC
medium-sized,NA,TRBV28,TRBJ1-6,CASRPGVLNSPLHF,TGTGCCAGCCGTCCGGGGGTCTTGAATTCACCCCTCCACTTT
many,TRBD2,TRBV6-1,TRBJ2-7,CASSEAAGTNREQYF,TGTGCCAGCAGTGAAGCAGCCGGGACTAATAGGGAGCAGTACTTC
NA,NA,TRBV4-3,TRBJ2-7,CASSQGHGSSYEQYF,TGCGCCAGCAGCCAAGGTCACGGGAGCTCCTACGAGCAGTACTTC
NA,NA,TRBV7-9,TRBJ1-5,CASSLERFNQPQHF,TGTGCCAGCAGCTTGGAAAGGTTCAATCAGCCCCAGCATTTT
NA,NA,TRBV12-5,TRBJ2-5,CASGWNWETQYF,TGTGCTAGTGGTTGGAATTGGGAGACCCAGTACTTC
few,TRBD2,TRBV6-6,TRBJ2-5,CASRTTSGRQETQYF,TGTGCCAGCAGGACGACTAGCGGGAGGCAAGAGACCCAGTACTTC
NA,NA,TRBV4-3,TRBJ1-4,CASSQDPSPNEKLFF,TGCGCCAGCAGCCAAGATCCCAGCCCTAATGAAAAACTGTTTTTT
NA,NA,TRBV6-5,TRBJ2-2,CASSLRPTGELFF,TGTGCCAGCAGCTTACGTCCTACCGGGGAGCTGTTTTTT
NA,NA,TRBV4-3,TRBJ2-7,CASSQLDNYEQYF,TGCGCCAGCAGCCAGCTTGACAACTACGAGCAGTACTTC
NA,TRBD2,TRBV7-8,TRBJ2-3,CASSSWTSGTDTQYF,TGTGCCAGCAGCTCTTGGACTAGCGGCACAGATACGCAGTATTTT
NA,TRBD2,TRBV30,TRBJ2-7,CAWKRGRANEQYF,TGTGCCTGGAAACGCGGGAGGGCCAACGAGCAGTACTTC
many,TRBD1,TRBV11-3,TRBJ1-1,CASSQRTGEAFF,TGTGCCAGCAGCCAAAGGACAGGAGAAGCTTTCTTT
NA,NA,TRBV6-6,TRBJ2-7,CASSHSPYEQYF,TGTGCCAGCAGCCACAGCCCCTACGAGCAGTACTTC
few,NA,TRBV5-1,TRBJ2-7,CASSYIVGDQYEQYF,TGCGCCAGCAGCTATATTGTCGGAGATCAGTACGAGCAGTACTTC
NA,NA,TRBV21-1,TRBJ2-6,CASSNRDLGANVLTF,TGTGCCAGCAGCAACCGGGACTTGGGGGCCAACGTCCTGACTTTC
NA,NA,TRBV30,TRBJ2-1,CAWSVHNDDEQFF,TGTGCCTGGAGTGTACATAACGACGATGAGCAGTTCTTC
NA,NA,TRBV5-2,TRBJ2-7,CASSPSHTSGSQPYF,TGCGCCAGCAGCCCGAGTCACACTAGCGGGAGCCAACCGTACTTC
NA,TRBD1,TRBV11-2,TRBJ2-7,CASHKTGTGDEQYF,TGTGCCAGCCATAAAACCGGGACAGGGGACGAGCAGTACTTC
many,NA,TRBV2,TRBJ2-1,CASSKFQGSYNEQFF,TGTGCCAGCAGCAAGTTTCAGGGTTCCTACAATGAGCAGTTCTTC
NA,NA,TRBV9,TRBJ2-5,CASGSRDPAKETQYF,TGTGCCAGCGGCTCCCGGGACCCGGCCAAAGAGACCCAGTACTTC